Listed below are T cell receptor beta chains from one sample, sequenced in a study of blood T cell repertoires in COVID-19. Assay used: immunoSEQ multiplex PCR; TCRdb lists only in-frame clones, some missing. The sample consists of about 120,000 clones, about four fifths of them appearing once. The source material was peripheral blood. These TCRs come from a human donor in a cohort sampled during active COVID-19. CDR3s include the opening cysteine and the closing phenylalanine or tryptophan. D genes are given only for firm matches. Clone sizes are given selectively: once, few, many, or a class where the clone is expanded.

abundance	v_gene	d_gene	j_gene	CDR3aa	CDR3nt
NA	TRBV25-1	NA	TRBJ1-4	CASSELRGGGEKLFF	TGTGCCAGCAGTGAATTGAGAGGCGGTGGGGAAAAACTGTTTTTT
NA	TRBV29-1	NA	TRBJ2-2	CSARGSTQRDTGELFF	TGCAGCGCGAGGGGTAGCACCCAAAGGGACACCGGGGAGCTGTTTTTT
few	TRBV10-1	NA	TRBJ2-7	CASSESAGGAYEQYF	TGCGCCAGCAGTGAGTCGGCTGGAGGGGCTTACGAGCAGTACTTC
once	TRBV6-5	TRBD1	TRBJ2-3	CASRRVGTGPDTQYF	TGTGCCAGCCGTAGGGTGGGGACAGGTCCAGATACGCAGTATTTT
few	TRBV12-3/TRBV12-4	NA	TRBJ1-2	CASSLTRGDGYTF	TGTGCCAGCAGTTTAACCCGAGGCGATGGCTACACCTTC
NA	TRBV18	TRBD1	TRBJ2-5	CASSPPNPTGGKETQYF	TGTGCCAGCTCACCGCCAAACCCGACAGGGGGCAAAGAGACCCAGTACTTC
many	TRBV27	TRBD2	TRBJ2-1	CASSLTSGSHNEQFF	TGTGCCAGCAGTTTAACTAGCGGGTCTCACAATGAGCAGTTCTTC
NA	TRBV11-2	NA	TRBJ1-2	CASSLEGGANYGYTF	TGTGCCAGCAGCTTAGAAGGCGGAGCTAACTATGGCTACACCTTC
NA	TRBV6-5	NA	TRBJ2-7	CASSPSVIGDYEQYF	TGTGCCAGCAGCCCAAGCGTGATAGGGGACTACGAGCAGTACTTC
NA	TRBV7-9	NA	TRBJ1-3	CASSTQGRASGNTIYF	TGTGCCAGCAGCACACAGGGTAGGGCCTCTGGAAACACCATATATTTT
few	TRBV19	TRBD1	TRBJ2-3	CASSIVGTGETDTQYF	TGTGCCAGTAGTATAGTCGGGACAGGGGAAACAGATACGCAGTATTTT
once	TRBV21-1	NA	TRBJ1-3	CASSPLPGEGNTIYF	TGTGCCAGCAGCCCGTTACCGGGAGAAGGAAACACCATATATTTT
NA	TRBV21-1	NA	TRBJ1-5	CASSKGGDLSGENSNQPQHF	TGTGCCAGCAGCAAAGGGGGGGACCTATCAGGTGAAAATAGCAATCAGCCCCAGCATTTT
NA	TRBV2	NA	TRBJ1-3	CASRMVGGFVGNTIYF	TGTGCCAGCAGAATGGTAGGAGGATTCGTCGGAAACACCATATATTTT
NA	TRBV7-9	TRBD2	TRBJ2-1	CASSLFVTSGGASYNEQFF	TGTGCCAGCAGCTTATTTGTGACTAGCGGGGGGGCCTCCTACAATGAGCAGTTCTTC
few	TRBV5-6	NA	TRBJ1-6	CASSSLQGGLFNSPLHF	TGTGCCAGCAGCTCGTTACAGGGTGGGCTTTTTAATTCACCCCTCCACTTT
NA	TRBV5-4	NA	TRBJ1-2	CASSLDDRNYGYTF	TGTGCCAGCAGCTTGGACGACAGGAACTATGGCTACACCTTC
once	TRBV2	NA	TRBJ1-2	CASSVDTTNYGYTF	TGTGCCAGCAGTGTAGACACCACTAACTATGGCTACACCTTC
NA	TRBV9	NA	TRBJ1-4	CASSIYFYEKLFF	TGTGCCAGCAGCATCTATTTTTATGAAAAACTGTTTTTT
NA	TRBV3-1/TRBV3-2	NA	TRBJ1-2	CASSQMLTGDGYTF	TGTGCCAGCAGCCAAATGCTTACAGGAGATGGCTACACCTTC
few	TRBV2	TRBD1	TRBJ2-7	CASRGHRGLDEQYF	TGTGCCAGCAGAGGTCACAGGGGGCTCGACGAGCAGTACTTC
NA	TRBV25-1	NA	TRBJ2-5	CASSESRLAGETQYF	TGTGCCAGCAGTGAATCTCGGCTAGCTGGAGAGACCCAGTACTTC
NA	TRBV28	TRBD1	TRBJ2-5	CASRGDRARETQYF	TGTGCCAGCAGGGGGGACAGGGCTAGGGAGACCCAGTACTTC
NA	TRBV19	NA	TRBJ2-1	CASSMGPGYLYNEQFF	TGTGCCAGTAGTATGGGCCCAGGGTACCTCTACAATGAGCAGTTCTTC
NA	TRBV6-5	NA	TRBJ1-1	CASSYYAGMNTEAFF	TGTGCCAGCAGTTACTATGCGGGGATGAACACTGAAGCTTTCTTT
few	TRBV10-3	NA	TRBJ2-3	CAISDLGGVTDTQYF	TGTGCCATCAGTGACTTAGGGGGGGTCACAGATACGCAGTATTTT
once	TRBV3-1/TRBV3-2	TRBD2	TRBJ2-1	CASSQSGLAGNEQFF	TGTGCCAGCAGCCAATCGGGACTAGCGGGGAATGAGCAGTTCTTC
once	TRBV12-3/TRBV12-4	TRBD1	TRBJ2-7	CASRKQGYEQYF	TGTGCCAGCAGGAAACAGGGGTACGAGCAGTACTTC
NA	TRBV5-1	TRBD2	TRBJ2-2	CASSLGAGGAAGELFF	TGCGCCAGCAGCTTGGGGGCCGGGGGGGCCGCCGGGGAGCTGTTTTTT
few	TRBV5-1	TRBD1	TRBJ1-5	CASSPLTGVGQPQHF	TGCGCCAGCAGCCCCCTGACAGGGGTGGGTCAGCCCCAGCATTTT
NA	TRBV18	NA	TRBJ2-3	CASSPPAVTDTQYF	TGTGCCAGCTCACCACCGGCCGTGACAGATACGCAGTATTTT
NA	TRBV27	TRBD2	TRBJ2-3	CASTFSGGSTDTQYF	TGTGCCAGCACCTTTAGCGGGGGAAGCACAGATACGCAGTATTTT
few	TRBV2	NA	TRBJ2-5	CASFRSGFPFRETQYF	TGTGCCAGCTTTAGGTCAGGATTTCCTTTCCGGGAGACCCAGTACTTC
NA	TRBV7-2	NA	TRBJ1-3	CASSLVAQGTIYF	TGTGCCAGCAGCTTAGTCGCCCAGGGAACCATATATTTT
NA	TRBV2	TRBD2	TRBJ2-2	CASTEVGGAGELFF	TGTGCCAGCACCGAGGTGGGGGGGGCCGGGGAGCTGTTTTTT
NA	TRBV23-1	TRBD2	TRBJ2-5	CASSQPRGGTYQETQYF	TGCGCCAGCAGTCAACCCCGGGGAGGGACCTACCAAGAGACCCAGTACTTC
NA	TRBV28	TRBD1	TRBJ2-3	CASSYDRVADTQYF	TGTGCCAGCAGTTATGACAGGGTGGCAGATACGCAGTATTTT
once	TRBV12-3/TRBV12-4	NA	TRBJ2-3	CASSYRVDTQYF	TGTGCCAGCAGTTACAGGGTCGATACGCAGTATTTT
NA	TRBV7-9	TRBD1	TRBJ1-3	CASSFPRDRSPGNTIYF	TGTGCCAGCAGCTTCCCCAGGGACAGGTCCCCTGGAAACACCATATATTTT
NA	TRBV11-2	NA	TRBJ1-1	CASSRGRVLMNTEAFF	TGTGCCAGCAGCCGCGGGCGGGTTCTTATGAACACTGAAGCTTTCTTT
NA	TRBV14	NA	TRBJ2-7	CASSRETYEQYF	TGTGCCAGCAGCAGGGAGACCTACGAGCAGTACTTC
NA	TRBV5-1	NA	TRBJ1-2	CASTQNTGNYGYTF	TGCGCCAGCACCCAGAATACAGGGAACTATGGCTACACCTTC
NA	TRBV5-4	NA	TRBJ2-7	CASSRQGLSYEQYF	TGTGCCAGCAGCAGACAGGGACTCTCCTACGAGCAGTACTTC
NA	TRBV6-6	TRBD2	TRBJ2-1	CASTPTSGGNEQFF	TGTGCCAGCACCCCCACAAGCGGGGGGAATGAGCAGTTCTTC
few	TRBV7-6	NA	TRBJ1-5	CASSLGVGRNQPQHF	TGTGCCAGCAGCTTAGGGGTGGGGCGCAATCAGCCCCAGCATTTT
NA	TRBV7-9	NA	TRBJ1-1	CASSLAIAEAFF	TGTGCCAGCAGCTTAGCGATAGCTGAAGCTTTCTTT